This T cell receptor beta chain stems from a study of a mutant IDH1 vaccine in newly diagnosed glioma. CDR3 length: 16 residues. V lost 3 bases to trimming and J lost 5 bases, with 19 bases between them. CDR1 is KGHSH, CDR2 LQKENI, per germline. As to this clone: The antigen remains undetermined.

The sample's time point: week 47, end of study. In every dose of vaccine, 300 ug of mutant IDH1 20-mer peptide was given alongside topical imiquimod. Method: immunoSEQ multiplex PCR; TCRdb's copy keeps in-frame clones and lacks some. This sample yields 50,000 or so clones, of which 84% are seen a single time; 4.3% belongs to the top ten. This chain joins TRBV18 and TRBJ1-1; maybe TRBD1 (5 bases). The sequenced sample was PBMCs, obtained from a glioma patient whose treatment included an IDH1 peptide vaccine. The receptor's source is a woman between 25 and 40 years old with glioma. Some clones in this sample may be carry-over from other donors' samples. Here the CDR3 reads CASSPPPGGGGTEAFF. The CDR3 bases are TGTGCCAGCTCACCGCCCCCCGGCGGGGGGGGAACTGAAGCTTTCTTT.